This T cell receptor (beta chain) was captured in a study of early T cells in non-severe SARS-CoV-2 infection (dated by TCRdb to the early 2020s). A note on the overall study: TCR sequencing used bulk RNA from unsorted whole blood, so alpha and beta chains could not be paired. Broad study findings and their caveats: Matching against VDJdb was skewed toward anti-spike CD8 responses, likely underestimated virus-specific expansions, and missed private and CD4 specificities.

To prepare the library, 5' RACE was applied. The reads were generated on a NextSeq 500. In the TCR library protocol, unique molecular identifiers were attached to individual cDNA molecules to correct for PCR bias and sequencing error. Both TCR alpha and beta chains were sequenced, and tight co-correlation was observed between alpha and beta sequence abundances in each sample. Under the source paper's analysis protocol: Decombinator V4 was used to perform V gene, J gene and CDR3 annotation of TCR sequences. TCRs were defined as expanded if a significant change between any two time points was detected under a Poisson model with p below 0.0001. TCR abundances were normalised to the total number of TCRs sequenced per sample and expressed as counts per million. MAIT TCRs were defined by TRAV1-2 paired with TRAJ12, TRAJ20 or TRAJ33, and iNKT TCRs by TRAV10 paired with TRAJ18. VDJdb, accessed 1 November 2021, was searched for CMV, EBV and SARS-CoV-2 annotated TCRs, excluding TCRs annotated for multiple antigens. TCRdb reworked the public reads: Q25 trimming with fastp, MiXCR clone assembly, productive beta chains retained. Under each unique CDR3 protein, matching rows form one entry showing the most common genes and DNA. In this record, the V and J calls reflect TCRdb's handling and not the investigators' own analysis. Counted in this sample were under 60,000 distinct CDR3 sequences; around 13% of them appeared once. The biggest ten clones account for roughly 10% of the sample.

Points on this clonotype: The antigen it recognizes is unknown. Base-call qualities are not available, and no considerably larger clone is one nucleotide away.

This was a case-control study nested in a cohort of healthcare workers in London, UK, who had nasopharyngeal swab PCR tests and blood samples taken every week. Between 23 and 31 March 2020, the week of the UK lockdown, healthcare workers were enrolled and then followed up weekly for as long as 16 weeks. CDR1 SGDLS and CDR2 YYNGEE were looked up in the germline V gene. The CDR3 sequence holds 16 residues, the cysteine and phenylalanine included. The kept DNA is CDR3 alone, 48 bases in frame from the first base. V is cut back by 1 base and J by 0 bases, with 5 bases in the junction unmatched. The chain employs TRBV9 and TRBJ2-3; TRBD2 fits 7 bases in the junction. The sequence was obtained from an adult who was a healthcare worker with PCR-confirmed SARS-CoV-2 infection or an uninfected control (not recorded which). The sequenced material came from whole blood. The DNA reads TGTGCCAGCAGCGTAAAAGCGGGGAGAAGCACAGATACGCAGTATTTT. The resulting protein is CASSVKAGRSTDTQYF.